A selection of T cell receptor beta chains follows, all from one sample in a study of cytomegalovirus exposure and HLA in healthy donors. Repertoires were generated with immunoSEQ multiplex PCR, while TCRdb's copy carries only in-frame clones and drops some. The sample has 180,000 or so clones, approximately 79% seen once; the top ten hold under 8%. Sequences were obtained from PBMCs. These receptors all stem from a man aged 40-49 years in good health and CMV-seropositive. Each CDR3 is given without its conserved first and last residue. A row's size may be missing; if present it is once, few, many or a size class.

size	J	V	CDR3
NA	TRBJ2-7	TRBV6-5	ASSSRAGMWNEQY
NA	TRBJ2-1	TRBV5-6	ASSLASRGAYNEQF
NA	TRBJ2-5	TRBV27	ASSLAGASPETQY
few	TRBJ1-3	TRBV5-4	ASSPDRGGNTIY
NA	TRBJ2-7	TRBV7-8	ASSPSGGWSEQY
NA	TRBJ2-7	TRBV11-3	ASKGQGKGEQY
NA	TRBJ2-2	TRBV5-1	ASSAGTSNTGELF
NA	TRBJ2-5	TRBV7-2	ASSLTQGGRETQY
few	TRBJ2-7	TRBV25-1	ASSEHGISYEQY
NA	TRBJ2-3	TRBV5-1	ASRTGEAQY
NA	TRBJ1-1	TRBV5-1	ASSSRTGGEAF
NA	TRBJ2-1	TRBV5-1	ASSLEGRAGMAYNEQF
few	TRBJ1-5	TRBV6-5	ASSYSDRGQPQH
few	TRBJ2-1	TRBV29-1	SVDGGSPGGNEQF
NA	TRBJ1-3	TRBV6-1	ASRFSSGNTIY
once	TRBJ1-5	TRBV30	AWSGDRGDGGNQPQH
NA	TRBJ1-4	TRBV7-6	ASSPRAGEKLF
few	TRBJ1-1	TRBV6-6	ASSPPGLTEAF
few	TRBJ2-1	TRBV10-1	ASSESGAEGDNEQF
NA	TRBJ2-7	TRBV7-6	ASPTGLYEQY
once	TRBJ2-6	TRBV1	TSSPVLSGANVLT
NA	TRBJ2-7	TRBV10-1	ASSEGGPGQMLF
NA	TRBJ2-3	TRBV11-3	ASSPGLSDTQY
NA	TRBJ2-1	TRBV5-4	ASSLTSGFYNEQF
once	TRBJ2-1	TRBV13	ASSLNGVNNEQF
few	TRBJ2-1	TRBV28	ASSSQTSGRTYNEQF
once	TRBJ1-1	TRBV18	ASSPEAGEAF
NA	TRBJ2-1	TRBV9	ASSVAGTKSYNEQF
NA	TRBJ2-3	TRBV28	ASSLGGAAMGDTQY
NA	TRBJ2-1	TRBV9	ASSGPRDEQF
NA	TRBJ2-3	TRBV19	ASRWAEGGDTQY
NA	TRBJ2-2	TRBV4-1	ASRGDGLRNTGELF
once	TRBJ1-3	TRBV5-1	ASSLDQYSGNTIY
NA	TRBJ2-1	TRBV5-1	ASSLPSGSRSEQF
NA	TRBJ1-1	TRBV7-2	ASSPPGSRIHTEAF
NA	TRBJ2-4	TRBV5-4	ASSFLEGALAKNIQY
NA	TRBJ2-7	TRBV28	ASSLTASGRYEQY
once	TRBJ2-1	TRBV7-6	ASSQRTSGSSYNGQF
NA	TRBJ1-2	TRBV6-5	ASSLQGGYT
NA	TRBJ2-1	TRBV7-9	ASRRPGLAGINEQF
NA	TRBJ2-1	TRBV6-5	ASTPAGSFYNEQF
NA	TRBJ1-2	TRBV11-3	ASSLMRESGYT
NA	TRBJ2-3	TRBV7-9	ASSLLAGQY
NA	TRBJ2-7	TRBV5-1	ASSLASGRACEQY
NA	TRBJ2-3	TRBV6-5	ASSLLRGLADTQY
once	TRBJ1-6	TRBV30	AWTQGGIGRGNSPLH
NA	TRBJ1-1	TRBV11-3	ASSRTGVTEAF
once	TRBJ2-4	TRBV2	ASSPGTGGNIQY
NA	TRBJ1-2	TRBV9	ASSPGDRLYGYT
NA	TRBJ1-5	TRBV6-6	ASSPRFGGDQPQH